One sample yielded the 27 T cell receptor beta chains listed below, sequenced in a study of CD8+ T cells in alopecia areata. Sequencing relied on a cDNA template that was reverse transcribed from extracted RNA. Profiling relied on immunoSEQ multiplex PCR, and the TCRdb table lists in-frame clones only, not all of them. The repertoire holds approximately 210,000 clones, 60% seen once, with 0.95% to 1.1% in the top ten. As for treatment: oral pan-JAK inhibitor, 5-10 mg twice daily. The starting material was CD4+ T cells sorted from blood, obtained at week 24, from a patient treated with tofacitinib. The receptor source for this set is a human donor with alopecia areata.

V usage is TRBV4-2 and J usage is TRBJ1-5; D might be TRBD1 (5 bases). Germline V gene data show CDR1 as LGHNA and CDR2 as YNFKEQ. V was clipped by 1 base and J by 2 bases, with 21 bases between them. This CDR3 region has 19 residues. The CDR3 DNA is TGTGCCAGCAGCCAAGTTCACAGGTTAATTAGAATGGGCAATCAGCCCCAGCATTTT. Protein product: CASSQVHRLIRMGNQPQHF.

This chain connects TRBV6-5 to TRBJ1-1; D is ambiguous. The germline V and J ends were trimmed by 0 bases and 0 bases, with 8 bases remaining between them. The CDR3 has 15 residues. Germline V gives CDR1 MNHEY, CDR2 SVGAGI. DNA for the CDR3: TGTGCCAGCAGTTACTCGAATAACGTGAACACTGAAGCTTTCTTT. It specifies CASSYSNNVNTEAFF.

The V gene is TRBV6-5, the J gene TRBJ1-6; D uncertain. CDR1 and CDR2 from the germline V gene are MNHEY and SVGAGI. Between the trimmed V and J ends, which lost 4 bases and 7 bases, there was a span of 11 bases. This CDR3 has 14 residues. The CDR3 protein is CASSSGQSNSPLHF. The CDR3 DNA reads TGTGCCAGCAGTTCAGGCCAGTCAAATTCACCCCTCCACTTT.

This chain uses TRBV29-1 with TRBJ2-2, with D hard to call. Germline V gene lookup returns CDR1 SQVTM and CDR2 ANQGSEA. V lost 5 bases to trimming and J lost 1 base, with 11 bases between them. CDR3 length: 14 amino acids. The CDR3 sequence is CSVLGPRNTGELFF. CDR3 sequence (DNA): TGCAGCGTTTTAGGGCCGAGGAACACCGGGGAGCTGTTTTTT.

This clone was counted between two and nine times. The chain is built from TRBV2 and TRBJ1-1; D gene uncertain. The CDR3 has 14 amino acids. From germline, CDR1 is SNHLY and CDR2 FYNNEI. Trimming took off 5 bases at V and 8 bases at J, with 18 bases between the two ends. CDR3 residues: CASSRPEAGREAFF. CDR3 nucleotides: TGTGCCAGCAGTCGACCCGAAGCAGGACGGGAAGCTTTCTTT.

Worth noting for this clone: Other DNA sequences from this sample encode an identical CDR3 as well. The chain carries TRBV27 and TRBJ2-7, with 10 bases lining up with TRBD1. V lost 6 bases to trimming and J lost 2 bases; unmatched junction nucleotides: 4. The CDR3 covers 14 residues. Germline assignment: CDR1 MNHEY and CDR2 SMNVEV (reference sequence). For the CDR3, the DNA is TGTGCCAGCAGCCGAGGACAGGGGGCCTACGAGCAGTACTTC. Encoded protein: CASSRGQGAYEQYF.

The genes are TRBV27 and TRBJ2-1, with TRBD2 identical over 9 bases. V was clipped by 5 bases and J by 7 bases; unmatched bases: 0. Germline V gene lookup returns CDR1 MNHEY and CDR2 SMNVEV (reference sequence). This CDR3 region has 12 residues. The CDR3 DNA reads as TGTGCCAGCAGTGCGGGGGGGAATGAGCAGTTCTTC. Its protein product is CASSAGGNEQFF.

CDR3 sequence reads: CAISESKIGVGVNGYTF. The CDR3 coding sequence is TGTGCCATCAGTGAGTCGAAAATCGGTGTGGGAGTGAATGGCTACACCTTC. The chain employs TRBV10-3 and TRBJ1-2; D is uncertain. V lost 0 bases to trimming and J lost 6 bases, with 20 bases between them. CDR1 ENHRY and CDR2 SYGVKD come from the germline V gene. The CDR3 contains 17 residues.

The chain couples TRBV5-6 to TRBJ2-7, with 9 bases aligning to TRBD2. The trim removed 4 bases at V and 3 bases at J, leaving 5 bases unmatched. CDR1 is SGHDT and CDR2 is YYEEEE in the germline V gene. The CDR3 contains 14 residues. CDR3 nucleotides: TGTGCCAGCAGCCTAATGACTAGCGGCTACGAGCAGTACTTC. Its protein is CASSLMTSGYEQYF. The full variable domain, in which reference TRBV5-6 and TRBJ2-7 provide the parts outside the CDR3, is DAGVTQSPTHLIKTRGQQVTLRCSPKSGHDTVSWYQQALGQGPQFIFQYYEEEERQRGNFPDRFSGHQFPNYSSELNVNALLLGDSALYLCASSLMTSGYEQYFGPGTRLTVT.

In DNA form, the CDR3 reads TGTGCCACCAGCACGGCCGGTAATGAAAAACTGTTTTTT. It specifies CATSTAGNEKLFF. V is TRBV15 and J is TRBJ1-4; D gene unclear. V lost 4 bases and J lost 4, with 7 bases in between. Germline CDR1 is LNHNV and CDR2 is YYDKDF (reference sequence). The CDR3 has 13 amino acids.

The V call is TRBV9, the J call TRBJ2-3; 10 nucleotides agree with TRBD1. Trimming removed 4 bases from V and 0 bases from J; junction bases left unmatched: 8. Germline CDR1 SGDLS, CDR2 YYNGEE. The CDR3 covers 17 residues. CDR3: CASSSGQGKTSTDTQYF. CDR3 DNA sequence: TGTGCCAGCAGCTCGGGACAGGGGAAGACTAGCACAGATACGCAGTATTTT.

This clone occurred a few times. The chain recombines TRBV2 with TRBJ1-5; possible D gene TRBD1, 5 bases. Germline CDR1 and CDR2: SNHLY and FYNNEI. This CDR3 contains 14 residues. V was trimmed by 7 bases and J by 0 bases, leaving 10 bases between them. CDR3 nucleotides: TGTGCCAGCACGGGGGAGATTAGCAATCAGCCCCAGCATTTT. It encodes CASTGEISNQPQHF. Full variable domain (missing parts from reference TRBV2 and TRBJ1-5): EPEVTQTPSHQVTQMGQEVILRCVPISNHLYFYWYRQILGQKVEFLVSFYNNEISEKSEIFDDQFSVERPDGSNFTLKIRSTKLEDSAMYFCASTGEISNQPQHFGDGTRLSIL.

This clone was seen more than once but under ten times. The rearrangement links TRBV28 to TRBJ1-5; TRBD1 is a possible D gene (6 bases). Between the trimmed V and J ends, which lost 5 bases and 5 bases, there was a span of 10 bases. The CDR3 is made up of 13 amino acids. From germline, CDR1 is MDHEN and CDR2 SYDVKM. The CDR3 DNA reads TGTGCCAGCAGTCAGGGGTCCCATCAGCCCCAGCATTTT. Translated: CASSQGSHQPQHF.

This clone appeared a single time. This chain connects TRBV29-1 to TRBJ2-3; D is unresolved. Germline assignment: CDR1 SQVTM and CDR2 ANQGSEA. V was shortened by 8 bases and J by 7 bases, with 13 bases between the two germline ends. This CDR3 has 11 residues. CDR3: CSPVIEYTQYF. The CDR3 DNA sequence: TGCAGCCCCGTCATCGAGTATACGCAGTATTTT.

The chain recombines TRBV2 with TRBJ2-5; the match to TRBD2 covers 8 bases. Germline values: CDR1 SNHLY, CDR2 FYNNEI. V lost 1 base, J lost 1 base, and 2 bases stayed unmatched. CDR3 length: 15 amino acids. CDR3 coding DNA: TGTGCCAGCAGTGAAGAGCGGGGGCGCCAAGAGACCCAGTACTTC. Translating gives CASSEERGRQETQYF.

V is TRBV18 and J is TRBJ2-7, with 11 bases fitting TRBD2. The junction had 7 bases not matched to a gene; V was cut back by 5 bases and J by 7 bases. CDR1 and CDR2 (germline): KGHSH, LQKENI. This CDR3 spans 14 amino acids. The CDR3 DNA sequence: TGTGCCAGCTCATGGGGGACTAGCGGTGTGGAGCAGTACTTC. Protein: CASSWGTSGVEQYF.

The chain carries TRBV25-1 and TRBJ2-7; 7 nucleotides line up with TRBD1. This CDR3 region has 16 residues. The germline CDR1 and CDR2 sequences are MGHDK and SYGVNS. The V gene end was trimmed by 1 base and the J gene end by 2 bases; junction bases not matched to a gene: 8. The CDR3 here is CASSELGMGQTYEQYF. CDR3 nucleotides: TGTGCCAGCAGTGAATTAGGGATGGGACAGACCTACGAGCAGTACTTC.

The J gene is TRBJ1-1, the V gene TRBV30, with D tentatively TRBD1 (5 bases). Germline CDR1 GTSNPN, CDR2 SVGIG (reference sequence). V lost 0 bases to trimming and J lost 4 bases, with 12 bases between them. This CDR3 is built from 14 residues. CDR3 sequence reads: CAWSVRGVATEAFF. CDR3 nucleotide sequence: TGTGCCTGGAGTGTACGGGGGGTTGCCACTGAAGCTTTCTTT.

This clone was seen only once. The chain recombines TRBV27 with TRBJ1-1; weak D call: TRBD1 (6 bases). The CDR3 covers 14 residues. V was clipped by 6 bases and J by 4 bases, with 15 bases between them. Per germline, CDR1 MNHEY and CDR2 SMNVEV (reference sequence). As DNA, the CDR3 is TGTGCCAGCAGGGGAATCCGGGACACCACTGAAGCTTTCTTT. This codes for CASRGIRDTTEAFF.

This rearrangement joins TRBV5-1 to TRBJ2-2; D not certain. Trimming cost V 3 bases and J 5 bases, with 17 bases left between them. The CDR3 has 16 amino acids. CDR1 and CDR2 from the germline V gene are SGHRS and YFSETQ. CDR3 region: CASSSLSWSPTGELFF. The CDR3 nucleotides read TGCGCCAGCAGCTCCCTCTCTTGGTCACCAACCGGGGAGCTGTTTTTT.

This clone was counted once. This sequence joins TRBV2 and TRBJ2-7, with D possibly TRBD1 on 5 matching bases. This CDR3 is built from 12 residues. Germline V CDR1 and CDR2: SNHLY, FYNNEI. Trimming left V 5 bases short and J 7 bases short, with 12 bases between. For the CDR3, the DNA is TGTGCCAGCAGTTTACAGGTCAGGGAGCAGTACTTC. Protein product: CASSLQVREQYF.

As regards this clone: Other DNA sequences within the sample encode an identical CDR3. The gene calls are TRBV30 and TRBJ2-1; no firm D call. The V end was cut by 0 bases, the J end by 7 bases, with 7 bases between. Germline V CDR1 and CDR2: GTSNPN, SVGIG (reference sequence). The CDR3 contains 12 residues. CDR3 sequence (DNA): TGTGCCTGGAGTGTATTGGGAAATGAGCAGTTCTTC. The encoded protein is CAWSVLGNEQFF.

This chain joins TRBV5-1 and TRBJ2-5; TRBD2 is a possible D gene (5 bases). The CDR3 has 11 amino acids. V lost 7 bases to trimming and J lost 5 bases, with 9 bases between them. CDR1 is SGHRS, CDR2 YFSETQ, per germline. CDR3 sequence (DNA): TGCGCCAGCCATACGGGGGAGACCCAGTACTTC. Encoded protein: CASHTGETQYF.

The gene calls are TRBV25-1 and TRBJ2-7; D possibly matches TRBD1 or TRBD2 (5 bases each). V was shortened by 6 bases and J by 5 bases, with 14 bases between the two germline ends. The CDR3 consists of 13 residues. Looked up from germline, CDR1 is MGHDK and CDR2 is SYGVNS. The CDR3 reads CASRDGARDEQYF. CDR3 sequence (DNA): TGTGCCAGCAGAGACGGGGCGCGAGACGAGCAGTACTTC.

The chain employs TRBV7-9 and TRBJ1-4; the D is unclear. The CDR3 has 15 residues. The V gene's germline CDR1 is SEHNR and CDR2 FQNEAQ (reference sequence). Between the trimmed V and J ends, which lost 1 base and 5 bases, there was a span of 11 bases. CDR3 nucleotide sequence: TGTGCCAGCAGCTTAGTTGACAAGCGGAATGAAAAACTGTTTTTT. As protein: CASSLVDKRNEKLFF.

This clone came up once. V usage is TRBV30 and J usage is TRBJ1-1; D possibly corresponds to TRBD1 (6 bases). The V end was cut by 8 bases, the J end by 4 bases, with 14 bases between. The CDR3 loop spans 12 amino acids. Germline V CDR1 and CDR2: GTSNPN, SVGIG (reference sequence). The DNA of the CDR3 is TGTGCCGGATCTACAGGGATCACTGAAGCTTTCTTT. This translates into CAGSTGITEAFF.

This clone has just a few counts. The V gene is TRBV4-3, the J gene TRBJ2-1, with 7 bases fitting TRBD1. Germline assignment: CDR1 LGHNA and CDR2 YSLEER. The CDR3 sequence is 17 residues long. V shed 0 bases and J 1 base; nucleotides not matched to a gene: 6. CDR3: CASSQDWRQGSYNEQFF. In DNA, the CDR3 is TGCGCCAGCAGCCAAGATTGGCGACAGGGATCCTACAATGAGCAGTTCTTC.